This TCR beta chain appears in the sequencing data of a study of T cells in Graves' hyperthyroidism and ophthalmopathy. Study-level information: Staff took peripheral blood when the initial diagnosis was made, before any treatment began.

This clonotype was observed at least ten times. Antigen unknown. Participants, patients aged 18 to 65, had newly diagnosed hyperthyroidism with a duration under 2 months. Study outcomes and limitations: The blood repertoire included most of the expanded thyroid clonotypes above 0.001.

The CDR3 length is 17 residues. Germline V gives CDR1 DFQATT, CDR2 SNEGSKA (reference sequence). The V gene lost 2 bases and the J gene lost 0 bases, with 20 bases spanning the gap. From RNA transcripts, TCR beta CDR3 regions were amplified. Using the HTBI primer set, a first-round RT-PCR was run on the TCR CDR3. In TCRdb, the multiplex PCR reads were re-called with MiXCR into one record per CDR3 protein. The sample contains approximately 700,000 distinct CDR3 sequences, 15% to 20% of which appear only once. What was sequenced was blood. The TCR was taken from a man younger than 35 with Graves' hyperthyroidism. This chain links TRBV20-1 with TRBJ2-7; D possibly matches TRBD1 or TRBD2 (5 bases each). The CDR3 is CSARPTLGAGLSYEQYF. CDR3 nucleotides: TGCAGTGCTAGACCAACGCTAGGGGCGGGCCTCTCCTACGAGCAGTACTTC.